Reported below is one TCR beta chain. Its antigen specificity is not known. Base-call qualities are not available, and no considerably larger clone is one nucleotide away. RNA was extracted with the RNeasy kit and about 0.5 to 1 ug was reverse transcribed using random hexamers. The immunoSEQ multiplex PCR assay, which covers 54 Vbeta and 13 Jbeta segments, was used to amplify TCR beta CDR3 regions. To correct PCR amplification bias, a synthetic template baseline was used for both primer optimization and computational correction. As for the authors' bioinformatics: Reads were annotated to V, D and J genes per IMGT and analyzed with immunoSEQ Analyzer, keeping only productive sequences. Clonality was computed as one minus Shannon entropy normalized by log2 of the number of productive unique sequences. For each patient and control, public and private clones were evaluated among the 100 most prevalent clones. Susac-specific clones were defined as absent from healthy and MS cohorts, about 1,000 published viral clones and other ImmuneACCESS disease sequences. The public sequencing data were trimmed at Q25 with fastp and processed into clonotypes with MiXCR by TCRdb, which kept only in-frame beta chains. Every entry covers one CDR3 protein and lists the most common genes and DNA from its rows. For this entry, the V and J calls and clone size follow TCRdb and not the study's own pipeline. For this sample there are 150,000 to 200,000 distinct CDR3 sequences; roughly 92% appear just once. The ten most abundant clones make up 0.1% of the sample.

V loses 4 bases, J loses 0 bases, and the germline ends lie 13 bases apart. There are 15 amino acids in the CDR3, from cysteine to phenylalanine inclusive. Only the CDR3 DNA is retained, 45 bases long and in frame from the first base. CDR1 SQVTM and CDR2 ANQGSEA were looked up in the germline V gene. The data originate from a study of CD8 T cells in Susac syndrome (dated by TCRdb to the late 2010s). Broadly, across the study: The study used repertoire sequencing to test whether antigen drove CD8+ T cell activation and differentiation in Susac syndrome. Study-wide conclusions, independent of this receptor: The number of individuals in the TCR sequencing and HLA analysis was acknowledged as relatively small.

High-throughput TCR beta sequencing profiled peripheral blood CD8+ and CD4+ T cells from healthy donors, Susac syndrome patients and multiple sclerosis patients. Healthy donors were age- and sex-matched controls. Bulk CD8+ and CD4+ T cells were purified by magnetic negative isolation, whereas CD8+ TEMRA cells were enriched by FACS. Blood was collected in EDTA tubes and processed within 24 hours, with PBMCs isolated through density gradient centrifugation. PBMCs destined for TCR sequencing were cryopreserved in liquid nitrogen and later thawed in a 37 °C water bath. The sorted or isolated CD4+, CD8+ and CD8+ TEMRA cells had a purity of 90% or higher.

This clonotype was sampled from a human donor in good health. Sequenced input: CD4+ T cells from PBMCs. The rearrangement joined TRBV29-1 to TRBJ2-1; perhaps TRBD1 is the D gene, with 6 bases matching. The CDR3 in this case is CSVGGGMSSYNEQFF. The bases read TGCAGCGTTGGTGGGGGCATGAGCTCCTACAATGAGCAGTTCTTC.